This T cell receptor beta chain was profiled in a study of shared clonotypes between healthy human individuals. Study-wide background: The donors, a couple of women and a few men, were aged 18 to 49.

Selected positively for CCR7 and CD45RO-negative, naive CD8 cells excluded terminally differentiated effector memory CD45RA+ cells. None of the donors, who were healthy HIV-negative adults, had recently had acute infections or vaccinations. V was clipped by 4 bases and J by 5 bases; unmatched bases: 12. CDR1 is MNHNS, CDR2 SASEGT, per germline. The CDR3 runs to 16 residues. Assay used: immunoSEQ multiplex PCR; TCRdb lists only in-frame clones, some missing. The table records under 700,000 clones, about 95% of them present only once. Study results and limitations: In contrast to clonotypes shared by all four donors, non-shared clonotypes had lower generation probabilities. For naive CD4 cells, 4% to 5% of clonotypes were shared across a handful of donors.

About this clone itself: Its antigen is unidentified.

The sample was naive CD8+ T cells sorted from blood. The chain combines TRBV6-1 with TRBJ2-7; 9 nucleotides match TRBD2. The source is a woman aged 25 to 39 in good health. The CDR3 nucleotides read TGTGCCAGCAGTGGCCGAGCTAGCGGGACGCTCCACGAGCAGTACTTC. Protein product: CASSGRASGTLHEQYF.